The 32 T cell receptor beta chains given below trace back to one sample, sequenced in a study of blood T cell repertoires in COVID-19. Sequencing used immunoSEQ multiplex PCR; TCRdb keeps in-frame clones, though not all of them. The sample has some 78,000 clones, 75% to 90% seen once. Sequenced input: peripheral blood. Source of these receptors: a middle-aged man with active or convalescent COVID-19.

A few counts support this clone. The chain couples TRBV10-3 to TRBJ2-3, with 10 bases aligning to TRBD2. CDR1 ENHRY and CDR2 SYGVKD come from the germline V gene. The CDR3 is 15 amino acids. Unmatched junction bases numbered 8, after V lost 6 bases and J lost 5 bases. The CDR3 nucleotides read TGTGCCATCAGACAAGCGGGAGGGCCGGTAGATACGCAGTATTTT. It yields the protein CAIRQAGGPVDTQYF.

This clone was observed a few times. This chain links TRBV30 with TRBJ2-7, with TRBD1 as a possible D gene (7 bases). V lost 1 base, J lost 8 bases, and 21 bases lay in between. Germline CDR1 reads GTSNPN; CDR2 reads SVGIG (reference sequence). The CDR3 runs 15 residues. The CDR3 loop reads CAWSDSGQVGGKQYF. DNA of the CDR3: TGTGCCTGGAGTGATTCCGGACAGGTGGGGGGCAAGCAGTACTTC.

Points on this clone: Other DNA sequences in the same sample also yield this CDR3. The chain couples TRBV7-2 to TRBJ2-3, with 10 bases that match TRBD2. The V gene end was trimmed by 0 bases and the J gene end by 1 base; junction bases not matched to a gene: 1. Germline CDR1 is SGHTA and CDR2 is FQGNSA. The CDR3 consists of 16 residues. Here the CDR3 DNA reads TGTGCCAGCAGCTTAGCCGGGACTAGCGGCACAGATACGCAGTATTTT. It yields the protein CASSLAGTSGTDTQYF.

The chain joins TRBV5-4 to TRBJ1-6; possibly TRBD1 for D (6 bases). Trimming took off 4 bases at V and 6 bases at J, with 17 bases between the two ends. Germline CDR1 and CDR2: SGHNT and YYREEE (reference sequence). There are 16 residues in the CDR3. DNA of the CDR3: TGTGCCAGCAGCGTCGCCCCGGGACAATTTAATTCACCCCTCCACTTT. This sequence encodes CASSVAPGQFNSPLHF.

The chain couples TRBV4-1 to TRBJ2-7; 9 bases align to TRBD1. Trimming took 1 base from V and 6 from J; bases not matched to a gene: 13. From germline, CDR1 is MGHRA and CDR2 YSYEKL. This CDR3 is 17 amino acids long. CDR3: CASSQGQTGTGFSEQYF. CDR3 DNA sequence: TGCGCCAGCAGCCAAGGACAAACCGGGACAGGGTTTTCCGAGCAGTACTTC.

V usage is TRBV7-7 and J usage is TRBJ1-2; TRBD1 matches at 7 bases. The junction had 8 bases not matched to a gene; V was cut back by 3 bases and J by 4 bases. Per germline, CDR1 SSHAT and CDR2 FNYEAQ (reference sequence). This CDR3 region has 15 residues. The CDR3 DNA is TGTGCCAGCAGCTTGGGGCAGGGGGTGACCTATGGCTACACCTTC. This translates into CASSLGQGVTYGYTF.

This clone was seen a handful of times. The genes are TRBV6-5 and TRBJ2-1, with D unresolved. The ends were cut back, 6 bases at V and 6 bases at J, with 6 bases in the middle. CDR3 size: 11 residues. The V gene's germline CDR1 is MNHEY and CDR2 SVGAGI. Written as DNA, the CDR3 is TGTGCCAGCAGAGGCGGCAATGAGCAGTTCTTC. It codes for CASRGGNEQFF.

The V gene is TRBV27, the J gene TRBJ1-4, with D unclear. The V and J ends lost 2 bases and 4 bases respectively, with 8 bases between them. The V gene's germline CDR1 is MNHEY and CDR2 SMNVEV (reference sequence). The CDR3 contains 14 residues. The CDR3 protein is CASSLRGINEKLFF. DNA of the CDR3: TGTGCCAGCAGTTTACGAGGGATTAATGAAAAACTGTTTTTT.

The chain joins TRBV2 to TRBJ1-4; 9 positions agree with TRBD1. Losses at the gene ends were 3 bases for V and 7 bases for J; bases not matched to a gene: 9. Looked up from germline, CDR1 is SNHLY and CDR2 is FYNNEI. There are 16 residues in the CDR3. Here the CDR3 reads CASSDSDGTGLEKLFF. CDR3 bases: TGTGCCAGCAGTGACTCCGACGGGACAGGGCTTGAAAAACTGTTTTTT.

This sequence joins TRBV5-1 and TRBJ1-1; D unresolved. From germline, CDR1 is SGHRS and CDR2 YFSETQ. CDR3 length: 13 residues. V was cut by 9 bases and J by 4 bases, with 16 bases left in between. As DNA, the CDR3 is TGCGCCATAGCAATTTGGCGGGGCACTGAAGCTTTCTTT. Protein sequence: CAIAIWRGTEAFF.

This clone was observed a single time. This chain connects TRBV7-7 to TRBJ2-7, with D maybe TRBD2 (6 bases). Trimming removed 2 bases at V and 0 bases at J, with 11 bases between. Germline CDR1 is SSHAT and CDR2 is FNYEAQ (reference sequence). The CDR3 covers 15 residues. The CDR3 DNA follows: TGTGCCAGCAGCTTAAGGGCGGGGACCTCCTACGAGCAGTACTTC. Translating it yields CASSLRAGTSYEQYF.

J is TRBJ1-5 and V is TRBV6-1; the D is unclear. V lost 1 base, J lost 0 bases, and 13 bases lay in between. The CDR3 has 17 residues. CDR1 is MNHNS and CDR2 is SASEGT in the germline V gene. The CDR3 protein is CASSEGASPYSNQPQHF. The CDR3 bases are TGTGCCAGCAGTGAAGGGGCCAGTCCTTATAGCAATCAGCCCCAGCATTTT.

The chain joins TRBV29-1 to TRBJ1-1, with 7 bases that match TRBD1. J was trimmed by 1 base and V by 6 bases; bases with no gene match: 5. CDR3 length equals 13 residues. Germline values: CDR1 SQVTM, CDR2 ANQGSEA. CDR3 sequence reads: CSVAGQSNTEAFF. In nucleotides, the CDR3 is TGCAGCGTCGCGGGACAGTCGAACACTGAAGCTTTCTTT.

The chain employs TRBV5-1 and TRBJ2-5; 8 bases line up with TRBD2. CDR1 is SGHRS and CDR2 is YFSETQ in the germline V gene. The CDR3 consists of 14 residues. Trimming removed 4 bases from V and 3 bases from J; junction bases left unmatched: 5. CDR3 amino acids: CASSVQAGEETQYF. The DNA for the CDR3 is TGCGCCAGCAGCGTCCAAGCGGGAGAAGAGACCCAGTACTTC. Full variable domain (missing parts from reference TRBV5-1 and TRBJ2-5): KAGVTQTPRYLIKTRGQQVTLSCSPISGHRSVSWYQQTPGQGLQFLFEYFSETQRNKGNFPGRFSGRQFSNSRSEMNVSTLELGDSALYLCASSVQAGEETQYFGPGTRLLVL.

V usage is TRBV5-5 and J usage is TRBJ1-1; a possible D gene is TRBD1 (6 bases). Germline CDR1 is SGHKS and CDR2 is YYEKEE (reference sequence). CDR3 length: 14 residues. Trimming left V 4 bases short and J 1 base short, with 11 bases between. CDR3 protein: CASSPRTENTEAFF. The CDR3 DNA is TGTGCCAGCAGCCCCCGGACAGAGAACACTGAAGCTTTCTTT.

This chain joins TRBV2 and TRBJ2-5, with 10 bases aligning to TRBD1. Trimming cost V 6 bases and J 5 bases; bases outside gene matches: 9. Germline V CDR1 and CDR2: SNHLY, FYNNEI. This CDR3 is 15 amino acids long. The chain's CDR3 is CASSAGTGDVETQYF. The CDR3 DNA reads TGTGCCAGCAGCGCCGGGACAGGGGATGTGGAGACCCAGTACTTC.

The chain employs TRBV6-6 and TRBJ2-2; possible D gene TRBD1, 5 bases. Germline V gene lookup returns CDR1 MNHNY and CDR2 SVGAGI (reference sequence). V lost 7 bases, J lost 4 bases, and 10 bases lay in between. This CDR3 contains 13 residues. The CDR3, as DNA: TGTGCCAGCAAAAGACAGCGCACCGGGGAGCTGTTTTTT. It translates to CASKRQRTGELFF.

This chain connects TRBV20-1 to TRBJ2-7; 9 bases fit TRBD2. The CDR3 loop spans 14 amino acids. The germline gives CDR1 DFQATT, CDR2 SNEGSKA (reference sequence). Trimming at V came to 3 bases and at J to 6 bases, leaving 9 bases not matched to a gene. CDR3 DNA: TGCAGTGCTAGTTTCCTAGCGGGATTGAGCGAGCAGTACTTC. Amino acid sequence: CSASFLAGLSEQYF.

The chain recombines TRBV10-3 with TRBJ2-5; 10 bases fit TRBD1. The CDR3 is 15 residues long. Germline V gives CDR1 ENHRY, CDR2 SYGVKD. The V gene end was trimmed by 3 bases and the J gene end by 4 bases; junction bases not matched to a gene: 5. In DNA, the CDR3 is TGTGCCATCAGTGATACAGGACAGGGGGTAGAGACCCAGTACTTC. Protein product: CAISDTGQGVETQYF.

The chain carries TRBV28 and TRBJ1-5; 10 bases agree with TRBD1. The ends lost 5 bases at V and 4 bases at J; junction bases unmatched: 8. This CDR3 spans 16 amino acids. Germline CDR1 reads MDHEN; CDR2 reads SYDVKM. In DNA form, the CDR3 reads TGTGCCAGCAGTGAGGACAGGGGGACCCAAAATCAGCCCCAGCATTTT. This translates into CASSEDRGTQNQPQHF.

The rearrangement uses TRBV5-1 and TRBJ2-3; the match to TRBD2 covers 7 bases. CDR3 size: 13 residues. Germline-derived CDR1 and CDR2 are SGHRS and YFSETQ. V lost 6 bases, J lost 3 bases, and 4 bases stayed unmatched. CDR3 sequence reads: CASKAGNTDTQYF. For the CDR3, the DNA is TGCGCCAGCAAAGCGGGAAATACAGATACGCAGTATTTT.

The genes are TRBV25-1 and TRBJ1-6, with D unclear. V gave up 6 bases and J gave up 7 bases, with 13 bases separating them. Germline CDR1 MGHDK, CDR2 SYGVNS. There are 14 residues in the CDR3. The CDR3 nucleotides are TGTGCCAGCAGGGAACACGGAGGAAATTCACCCCTCCACTTT. Its translation: CASREHGGNSPLHF.

The chain employs TRBV19 and TRBJ2-7, with D perhaps TRBD1 (7 bases). Germline lookup yields CDR1 LNHDA and CDR2 SQIVND (reference sequence). V was shortened by 3 bases and J by 2 bases, with 11 bases between the two germline ends. The CDR3 has 14 amino acids. CDR3 loop: CASSIAGQTYEQYF. The CDR3 region has the DNA TGTGCCAGTAGTATCGCGGGACAGACCTACGAGCAGTACTTC.

The genes are TRBV6-6 and TRBJ1-6; tentative D call: TRBD1 (5 bases). The CDR3 has 15 residues. V was cut by 5 bases and J by 8 bases, with 16 bases left in between. Germline CDR1 is MNHNY and CDR2 is SVGAGI (reference sequence). This CDR3 is CASSRVGGSDSPLHF. The CDR3 region has the DNA TGTGCCAGCAGTAGGGTGGGGGGTAGCGATTCACCCCTCCACTTT.

V usage is TRBV5-1 and J usage is TRBJ2-1; D is perhaps TRBD1 (5 bases). Germline CDR1 reads SGHRS; CDR2 reads YFSETQ. CDR3 length equals 14 residues. V was trimmed by 4 bases and J by 5 bases, leaving 13 bases between them. The CDR3 region has the DNA TGCGCCAGCAGCAAGACAGCCCCCGACAATGAGCAGTTCTTC. This codes for CASSKTAPDNEQFF.

The chain is built from TRBV18 and TRBJ1-2, with 7 bases identical to TRBD1. Germline CDR1 and CDR2: KGHSH and LQKENI. V dropped 3 bases and J dropped 8; count of bases not matched to a gene: 9. The CDR3 covers 14 residues. CDR3 residues: CASSPGQRARGYTF. In DNA, the CDR3 is TGTGCCAGCTCACCGGGACAGAGAGCCAGAGGCTACACCTTC.

The rearrangement links TRBV19 to TRBJ1-1; 7 bases align to TRBD1. V was pared by 5 bases and J by 3 bases, with 9 bases of the junction left unmatched. The length of the CDR3 is 15 residues. Germline loops: CDR1 LNHDA, CDR2 SQIVND (reference sequence). CDR3 coding DNA: TGTGCCAGTAGTCAAGGGGGCCAATGGGACACTGAAGCTTTCTTT. This codes for CASSQGGQWDTEAFF.

V usage is TRBV28 and J usage is TRBJ2-7; possibly TRBD2 for D (7 bases). This CDR3 is built from 14 residues. V was clipped by 5 bases and J by 4 bases, with 15 bases between them. Germline V gene lookup returns CDR1 MDHEN and CDR2 SYDVKM. The CDR3 is CASSIQQGLYEQYF. The CDR3 DNA follows: TGTGCCAGCAGTATTCAACAGGGACTATACGAGCAGTACTTC.

The chain has TRBV5-5 and TRBJ1-1, with TRBD1 matching 7 bases. J was trimmed by 4 bases and V by 6 bases; bases with no gene match: 9. CDR1 is SGHKS, CDR2 YYEKEE, per germline (reference sequence). The CDR3 contains 14 residues. The CDR3 region is CASTSTPGGTEAFF. In nucleotides, the CDR3 is TGTGCCAGCACCTCGACACCAGGGGGCACTGAAGCTTTCTTT.

The rearrangement links TRBV28 to TRBJ2-5; TRBD1 might be the D (6 bases). V lost 6 bases, J lost 5 bases, and 10 bases lay in between. CDR3 length: 12 residues. Germline CDR1 reads MDHEN; CDR2 reads SYDVKM. CDR3 sequence reads: CASSQGWETQYF. The CDR3, as DNA: TGTGCCAGCAGCCAGGGGTGGGAGACCCAGTACTTC.

The chain links TRBV21-1 to TRBJ2-3; TRBD1 reflects the table's D call only, with no check against the DNA. TRBV21-1 is annotated as a pseudogene. This CDR3 region has 20 residues. This chain's CDR3 is CASSRNRDPPDRGSTDTQYF. The CDR3 nucleotides read TGTGCCAGCAGCAGAAACAGGGACCCCCCGGACAGGGGGAGCACAGATACGCAGTATTTT.

The chain couples TRBV4-3 to TRBJ1-5, with D uncertain. Deletions cut 0 bases from V and 3 bases from J, with 9 bases between. Per germline, CDR1 LGHNA and CDR2 YSLEER. The CDR3 has 15 amino acids. In DNA, the CDR3 is TGCGCCAGCAGCCAAGATCTGGCAGACAATCAGCCCCAGCATTTT. It specifies CASSQDLADNQPQHF.